A selection of T cell receptor beta chains follows, all from one sample in a study of T cell responses to AZD1222 COVID-19 vaccine. Clones were read by immunoSEQ multiplex PCR, and TCRdb kept only the in-frame ones, dropping some. The table lists about 90,000 clones, 91% of them singletons. The sample in question was peripheral blood, obtained on day 0 of MenACWY control vaccination. The receptors were gathered from an adult in good health. Both conserved end residues are part of each CDR3.

V gene	J gene	CDR3 length	CDR3 protein
TRBV3-1/TRBV3-2	TRBJ1-1	13	CASSRDRGTEAFF
TRBV4-1	TRBJ2-7	16	CASSQDSGTGGYEQYF
TRBV2	TRBJ1-2	12	CASSGTNYGYTF
TRBV28	TRBJ1-2	13	CASSSHGGYGYTF
TRBV6-1	TRBJ2-2	17	CASSEGASILHTGELFF
TRBV5-1	TRBJ1-4	18	CASSPGPGQGATNEKLFF
TRBV6-5	TRBJ2-1	14	CASSSGTGGVEQFF
TRBV19	TRBJ1-3	16	CASSILRGAIGNTIYF
TRBV7-2	TRBJ1-5	14	CATSTGLSNQPQHF
TRBV29-1	TRBJ2-3	13	CSVEVGGGDTQYF
TRBV10-2	TRBJ2-3	13	CASSGDGADTQYF
TRBV6-5	TRBJ2-2	16	CASSYSGGLGTGELFF
TRBV10-3	TRBJ1-2	14	CAISEEGQGSGYTF
TRBV5-1	TRBJ2-3	15	CASRESGVGTDTQYF
TRBV19	TRBJ2-3	13	CASGGTSTDTQYF
TRBV6-5	TRBJ2-7	12	CASSLGGLEQYF
TRBV28	TRBJ2-1	15	CASSRQGVAYNEQFF
TRBV5-1	TRBJ2-3	15	CASSIGGASTDTQYF
TRBV6-2/TRBV6-3	TRBJ1-5	13	CASSPGSNQPQHF
TRBV6-7	TRBJ2-5	14	CASRANSGQETQYF
TRBV19	TRBJ1-5	14	CASSITGGGQPQHF
TRBV5-1	TRBJ1-4	14	CASSLGDRGEKLFF
TRBV7-2	TRBJ1-1	14	CASSQRNAGVEAFF
TRBV7-9	TRBJ1-4	14	CASSSALTNEKLFF
TRBV5-1	TRBJ2-3	14	CASSVGPATDTQYF
TRBV25-1	TRBJ2-7	18	CASSEKGGQGKYFYEQYF
TRBV4-3	TRBJ1-1	15	CASSQQHRGITEAFF
TRBV11-2	TRBJ1-1	15	CASSFGLGGDTEAFF
TRBV28	TRBJ1-1	16	CASSLYGPQGYTEAFF
TRBV3-1/TRBV3-2	TRBJ1-2	13	CASSQDIQGVGTF
TRBV5-1	TRBJ2-5	15	CASSGTGYSQETQYF
TRBV5-1	TRBJ2-6	15	CASSFGASGANVLTF
TRBV5-5	TRBJ1-4	15	CASSLGGVSVEKLFF
TRBV28	TRBJ1-3	14	CASGTVGGGNTIYF
TRBV7-9	TRBJ2-5	18	CASSLEEYGGTLHETQYF
TRBV7-9	TRBJ1-4	14	CASSTGQINEKLFF
TRBV7-3	TRBJ2-1	17	CASSSGEVRRKVHEQFF
TRBV2	TRBJ2-1	13	CASRQNSYNEQFF
TRBV7-6	TRBJ2-2	16	CASSLRTSGGTGELFF
TRBV7-9	TRBJ1-2	12	CASHRGNYGYTF
TRBV4-1	TRBJ2-3	16	CASSQDGTGSTDTQYF
TRBV19	TRBJ1-6	15	CASSTQTGKNSPLHF
TRBV6-5	TRBJ1-1	16	CASSYSTGDGSTEAFF
TRBV6-1	TRBJ1-5	14	CASSDRGRQQPQHF
TRBV28	TRBJ1-5	11	CASSLGQPQHF
TRBV6-5	TRBJ2-2	16	CASSYTGTGVSGELFF
TRBV18	TRBJ2-2	16	CASSPSLAQDTGELFF
TRBV28	TRBJ1-2	14	CASTGHGVNYGYTF
TRBV6-5	TRBJ2-5	15	CASSYYLAGGETQYF
TRBV6-5	TRBJ2-1	15	CASSYSPRDYNEQFF
TRBV5-1	TRBJ1-3	18	CASSLGQGALYSGNTIYF
TRBV5-8	TRBJ1-5	13	CASSTGVGQPQHF
TRBV5-4	TRBJ2-5	14	CASSLARTQETQYF
TRBV11-2	TRBJ1-6	18	CASSSTRTGSSYNSPLHF